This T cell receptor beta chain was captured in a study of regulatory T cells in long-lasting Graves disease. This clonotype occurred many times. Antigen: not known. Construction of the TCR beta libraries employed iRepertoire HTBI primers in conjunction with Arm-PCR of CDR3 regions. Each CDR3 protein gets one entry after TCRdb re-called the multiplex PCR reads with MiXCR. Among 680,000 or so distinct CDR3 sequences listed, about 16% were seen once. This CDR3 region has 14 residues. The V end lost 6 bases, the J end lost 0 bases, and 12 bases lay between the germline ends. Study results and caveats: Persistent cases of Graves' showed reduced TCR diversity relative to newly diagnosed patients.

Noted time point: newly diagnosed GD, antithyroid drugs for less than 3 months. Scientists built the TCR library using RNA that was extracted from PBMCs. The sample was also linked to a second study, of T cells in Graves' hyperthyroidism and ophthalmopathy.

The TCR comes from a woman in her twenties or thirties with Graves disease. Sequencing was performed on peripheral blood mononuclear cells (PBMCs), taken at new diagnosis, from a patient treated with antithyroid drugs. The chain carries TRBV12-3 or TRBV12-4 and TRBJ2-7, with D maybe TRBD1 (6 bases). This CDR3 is CASRTGGSSYEQYF. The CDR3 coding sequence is TGTGCCAGCAGGACAGGCGGTAGCTCCTACGAGCAGTACTTC.